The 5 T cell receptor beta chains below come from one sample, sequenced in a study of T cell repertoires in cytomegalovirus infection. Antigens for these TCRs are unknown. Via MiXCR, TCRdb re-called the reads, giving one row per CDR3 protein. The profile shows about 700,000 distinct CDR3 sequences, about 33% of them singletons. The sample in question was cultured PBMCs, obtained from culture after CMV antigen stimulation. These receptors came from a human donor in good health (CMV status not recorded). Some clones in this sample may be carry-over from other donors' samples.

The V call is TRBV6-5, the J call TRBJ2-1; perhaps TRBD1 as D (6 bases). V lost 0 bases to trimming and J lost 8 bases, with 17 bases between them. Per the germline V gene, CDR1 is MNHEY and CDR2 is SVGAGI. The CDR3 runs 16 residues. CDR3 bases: TGTGCCAGCAGTTACTCGGGGGCGCGGGTCGGTGATGAGCAGTTCTTC. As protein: CASSYSGARVGDEQFF.

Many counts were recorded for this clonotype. The CDR3 loop reads CASSSSGQGETQYF. For the CDR3, the DNA is TGTGCCAGCAGCTCATCGGGACAGGGCGAGACCCAGTACTTC. This chain links TRBV7-2 with TRBJ2-5; 9 bases are a match to TRBD1. Germline CDR1 and CDR2: SGHTA and FQGNSA. CDR3 length: 14 amino acids. The V gene end was trimmed by 4 bases and the J gene end by 5 bases; junction bases not matched to a gene: 5.

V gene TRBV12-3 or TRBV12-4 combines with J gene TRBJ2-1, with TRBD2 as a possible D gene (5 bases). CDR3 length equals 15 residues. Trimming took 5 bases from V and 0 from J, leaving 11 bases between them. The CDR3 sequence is CASSRQLVSYNEQFF. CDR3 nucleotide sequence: TGTGCCAGCAGTCGCCAACTAGTCTCCTACAATGAGCAGTTCTTC.

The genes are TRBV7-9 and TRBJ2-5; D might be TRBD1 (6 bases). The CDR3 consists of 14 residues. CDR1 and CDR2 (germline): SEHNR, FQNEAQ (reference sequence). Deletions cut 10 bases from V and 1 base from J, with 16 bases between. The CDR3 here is CATTIRTAQETQYF. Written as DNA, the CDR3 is TGTGCCACCACCATAAGGACAGCCCAAGAGACCCAGTACTTC.

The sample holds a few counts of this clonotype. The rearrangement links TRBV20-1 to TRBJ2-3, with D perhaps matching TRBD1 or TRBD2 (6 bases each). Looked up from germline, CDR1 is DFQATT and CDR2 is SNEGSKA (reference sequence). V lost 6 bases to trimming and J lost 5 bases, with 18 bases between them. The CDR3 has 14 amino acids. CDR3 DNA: TGCAGTGCCGCACCCGGGGGCCCAGGAGATACGCAGTATTTT. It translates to CSAAPGGPGDTQYF.